This T cell receptor (beta chain) was recovered during a study of post-analysis software for immune sequencing data (dated by TCRdb to between 2014 and 2017). Background on the whole study: Relapsing-remitting, secondary progressive and progressive-relapsing multiple sclerosis were recorded as disease courses, and subtype annotation was lacking for some patients. The patient repertoires were set against about eleven previously published healthy control repertoires from donors whose ages ranged from about 6 to 26 years. A subset of samples was prepared in parallel using single-end sample barcoding, then pooled and co-amplified after Illumina adapter ligation.

Paper-wide results and their limitations: Patients showed significantly higher frequencies than controls for several TRBV segments, among them TRBV5-6, TRBV5-1 and TRBV20-1. The control group was slightly older than the multiple sclerosis patient group. Compared with controls, multiple sclerosis patients had significantly lower normalized Chao1 diversity, a finding suggesting substantial peripheral T-cell clonal expansion. Strong co-clustering of samples prepared in the same batch was shown by direct clustering with F measure, prompting a batch-effect correction.

From the cysteine through the phenylalanine, the CDR3 covers 14 amino acids. Here the CDR3 DNA is all that survives: 42 bases in frame from base 1. The germline V gene (reference sequence) yields DFQATT for CDR1 and SNEGSKA for CDR2. The junction shows trimming of 5 bases on V and 1 base on J, plus 14 bases between the germline ends. With respect to this clonotype: It has no known antigen specificity. Base qualities were left out, and no much larger clone turns up one base away.

To demonstrate the VDJtools post-analysis software, TCR beta repertoires were profiled from the peripheral blood of about 13 young patients with multiple sclerosis. Multiple sclerosis patients were children and adolescents aged 6 to 15 years. Libraries were constructed by PCR. The sequencer was an Illumina HiSeq 2500. To reduce PCR and sequencing biases, unique molecular identifiers were built into the TCR beta cDNA libraries. Approximately 500,000 cDNA molecules were obtained per 1 to 10 million input T cells, so each molecule approximated one T cell. The patient libraries were prepared and sequenced using the same protocol as the earlier healthy control dataset. Samples belonging to the same batch were prepared together, multiplexed and sequenced on a shared HiSeq lane. On the authors' methods: MIGEC handled the raw barcoded reads, throwing out single-read molecular identifier groups before consensus assembly and CDR3 extraction. Clonotype tables were post-analysed with VDJtools, normalizing diversity by down-sampling all datasets to the smallest sample size. To correct batch-related cross-sample contamination, repertoire overlap clustering matched CDR3 amino acid sequences but not nucleotide sequences. In-frame beta chains were kept once TCRdb had trimmed the public reads at Q25 with fastp and called clones with MiXCR. Merged by CDR3 protein, the rows form single entries marked with the most common genes and DNA. These V and J calls originate from TCRdb's pipeline instead of the authors' own analysis. The table for this sample lists 380,000 or so distinct CDR3 sequences; less than 40% of them were counted only once. Roughly 12% of the sample belongs to the ten largest clones.

Material: blood. The clonotype comes from a girl between 10 and 17 years old with multiple sclerosis. The chain was built from TRBV20-1 and TRBJ1-1; TRBD1 could be the D gene, as 5 bases match. The nucleotide sequence reads as follows: TGCAGTGCTCCTCAGGGCCATGAGAACACTGAAGCTTTCTTT. Its coded protein is CSAPQGHENTEAFF.